These 23 T cell receptor beta chains came from one sample sequenced in a study of T cell responses to AZD1222 COVID-19 vaccine (dated by TCRdb to about 2021). The time point label here, explained by the study, means: baseline before first vaccination. The library relied on the immunoSEQ multiplex PCR assay. Not all clones reach the TCRdb copy of this immuneACCESS table, which keeps in-frame sequences only. Checked studies attribute under half of the gap to unresolved V genes and leave the rest unexplained. The sample table holds approximately 190,000 clones, of which 85% to 95% were seen once. Approximately 1.4% of the sample comes from the top ten. Sequenced material: peripheral blood, taken on day 0 of AZD1222 vaccination. The receptors originated from an adult in good health.

CDR3 coding DNA: TGTGCCAGCAGCAGGGGGCGGGGGCAGCCCCAGCATTTT. Translated: CASSRGRGQPQHF. The rearrangement uses TRBV3-1 (or the pseudogene TRBV3-2) and TRBJ1-5, with TRBD1 identical over 7 bases. The CDR3 sequence is 13 residues long. V shed 5 bases, J shed 7 bases, and the junction held 5 bases outside the gene matches. Germline V gene sequence: CDR1 LGHDT, CDR2 YNNKEL (reference sequence).

This chain connects TRBV10-3 to TRBJ1-1; TRBD1 matches 7 bases. Germline lookup yields CDR1 ENHRY and CDR2 SYGVKD. There are 13 residues in the CDR3. V was clipped by 6 bases and J by 1 base; unmatched bases: 2. The CDR3 sequence is CAIRGQENTEAFF. DNA for the CDR3: TGTGCCATCAGAGGACAGGAGAACACTGAAGCTTTCTTT.

J is TRBJ1-4 and V is TRBV28; D might be TRBD1 (6 bases). Trimming removed 2 bases from V and 3 bases from J, with 10 bases in between. Looked up from germline, CDR1 is MDHEN and CDR2 is SYDVKM. The CDR3 contains 15 residues. The CDR3 DNA reads as TGTGCCAGCAGTTTACTGGGGACACCTAATGAAAAACTGTTTTTT. This gives the protein CASSLLGTPNEKLFF.

CDR3 bases: TGTGCCAGCAGTTACTCGGCGGGTCAGCCCCAGCATTTT. Translated: CASSYSAGQPQHF. The V call is TRBV6-5, the J call TRBJ1-5, with no clear D. Trimming shortened V by 0 bases and J by 6 bases, and 6 bases separated the two germline ends. This CDR3 region has 13 residues. CDR1 is MNHEY, CDR2 SVGAGI, per germline.

This chain connects TRBV12-3 or TRBV12-4 to TRBJ2-3; the D is unclear. The CDR3 contains 13 residues. With 6 bases removed from V and 3 bases from J, the gap between germline ends came to 10 bases. The CDR3: CASRFSRTDTQYF. CDR3 coding DNA: TGTGCCAGCAGATTTTCCAGGACAGATACGCAGTATTTT.

The rearrangement uses TRBV7-2 and TRBJ1-2; D not certain. Trimming pared 3 bases from V and 6 bases from J, leaving 11 bases between. The CDR3 has 13 residues. Germline CDR1 and CDR2: SGHTA and FQGNSA. The CDR3 DNA follows: TGTGCCAGCAGCTTTGTACAACTCAATGGCTACACCTTC. It is translated as CASSFVQLNGYTF. Filled out from reference TRBV7-2 and TRBJ1-2, the complete variable domain reads GAGVSQSPSNKVTEKGKDVELRCDPISGHTALYWYRQSLGQGLEFLIYFQGNSAPDKSGLPSDRFSAERTGGSVSTLTIQRTQQEDSAVYLCASSFVQLNGYTFGSGTRLTVV.

V gene TRBV7-2 combines with J gene TRBJ2-1; 7 bases are shared with TRBD2. The germline gives CDR1 SGHTA, CDR2 FQGNSA. V lost 4 bases, J lost 3 bases, and 6 bases stayed unmatched. The CDR3 spans 15 residues. The CDR3 DNA reads as TGTGCCAGCAGCTCTGGACTAGGGCTCTACAATGAGCAGTTCTTC. It specifies CASSSGLGLYNEQFF.

The rearrangement links TRBV30 to TRBJ1-4; D remains unclear. Germline CDR1 GTSNPN, CDR2 SVGIG (reference sequence). Trimming removed 3 bases at V and 7 bases at J, with 9 bases between. The CDR3 loop spans 12 amino acids. CDR3 DNA sequence: TGTGCCTGGAGACCGGGTACTGAAAAACTGTTTTTT. Translation: CAWRPGTEKLFF.

The chain recombines TRBV18 with TRBJ2-7; 11 bases map to TRBD1. CDR1 and CDR2 from the germline V gene are KGHSH and LQKENI. V shed 0 bases, J shed 6 bases, and the junction held 4 bases outside the gene matches. This CDR3 comprises 15 residues. As DNA, the CDR3 is TGTGCCAGCTCACCACCGGGACAGGGGGACATCGAGCAGTACTTC. Translated: CASSPPGQGDIEQYF. Full variable domain (remainder filled in from reference TRBV18 and TRBJ2-7): NAGVMQNPRHLVRRRGQEARLRCSPMKGHSHVYWYRQLPEEGLKFMVYLQKENIIDESGMPKERFSAEFPKEGPSILRIQQVVRGDSAAYFCASSPPGQGDIEQYFGPGTRLTVT.

The chain couples TRBV6-6 to TRBJ2-7; 7 nucleotides agree with TRBD1. The CDR3 has 14 amino acids. Germline CDR1 and CDR2: MNHNY and SVGAGI (reference sequence). J lost 0 bases, V lost 6 bases, and 5 bases had no gene match. The CDR3 coding sequence is TGTGCCAGCAGACCTGACAGGGTCTCCTACGAGCAGTACTTC. Its translation: CASRPDRVSYEQYF.

The chain uses TRBV7-9 and TRBJ1-1, with TRBD1 identical over 7 bases. The CDR3 loop spans 14 amino acids. J was trimmed by 0 bases and V by 5 bases; bases with no gene match: 3. Germline CDR1 reads SEHNR; CDR2 reads FQNEAQ (reference sequence). CDR3 sequence (DNA): TGTGCCAGCAGCCCAGGACAGGTGAACACTGAAGCTTTCTTT. This encodes CASSPGQVNTEAFF.

In this sample, this clone turned up once. The chain uses TRBV6-2 or TRBV6-3 and TRBJ2-7; 14 bases map to TRBD2. This CDR3 contains 15 residues. V lost 5 bases and J lost 6; bases outside the gene matches: 6. The germline V gene has CDR1 MNHEY and CDR2 SVGEGT. The CDR3 sequence is CASSGRTSGGFEQYF. In DNA form, the CDR3 reads TGTGCCAGCAGTGGAAGGACTAGCGGGGGGTTCGAGCAGTACTTC.

In DNA, the CDR3 is TGTGCCAGCAGTTCATACCCGGGACTAGCGGGGGGCCACCTCCTTTTAGATGAGCAGTTCTTC. It codes for CASSSYPGLAGGHLLLDEQFF. The chain uses TRBV28 and TRBJ2-1; 15 positions match TRBD2. CDR1 is MDHEN, CDR2 SYDVKM, per germline. Trimming took 4 bases from V and 8 from J; bases not matched to a gene: 21. The CDR3 sequence is 21 residues long.

The chain employs TRBV29-1 and TRBJ2-1; D remains unclear. Germline CDR1 and CDR2: SQVTM and ANQGSEA. The CDR3 is made up of 10 amino acids. The ends were cut back, 1 base at V and 8 bases at J, with 3 bases in the middle. The CDR3 is CSVEGYEQFF. CDR3 nucleotides: TGCAGCGTTGAAGGTTATGAGCAGTTCTTC.

With regard to this clone: Germline and junction disagree at one end, which may indicate a read error. The chain joins TRBV3-1 (or the pseudogene TRBV3-2) to TRBJ1-2; possibly TRBD1 for D (6 bases). Germline-derived CDR1 and CDR2 are LGHDT and YNNKEL (reference sequence). The length of the CDR3 is 14 residues. CDR3: CASTQQGVDYGYTF. In DNA, the CDR3 is TGTGCCAGCACCCAACAGGGAGTCGACTATGGCTACACCTTC.

The rearrangement uses TRBV27 and TRBJ2-5; 8 nucleotides align to TRBD2. In germline, CDR1 is MNHEY, CDR2 SMNVEV (reference sequence). The CDR3 sequence is 15 residues long. The V gene end was trimmed by 5 bases and the J gene end by 7 bases; junction bases not matched to a gene: 12. The CDR3 bases are TGTGCCAGCAGTCCCGGGACTAGGGATCTGGGGACCCAGTACTTC. Protein: CASSPGTRDLGTQYF.

This clone was seen just once. The chain uses TRBV7-9 and TRBJ1-6, with no clear D. The CDR3 consists of 11 residues. Between the trimmed V and J ends, which lost 5 bases and 7 bases, there was a span of 3 bases. CDR1 is SEHNR, CDR2 FQNEAQ, per germline (reference sequence). CDR3 coding DNA: TGTGCCAGCAGCGAGAATTCACCCCTCCACTTT. Translation: CASSENSPLHF.

This clone has just one count. V is TRBV3-1 (or the pseudogene TRBV3-2) and J is TRBJ1-4; 12 bases fit TRBD1. This CDR3 is built from 16 residues. Germline V lookup: CDR1 LGHDT, CDR2 YNNKEL (reference sequence). V trimming: 3 bases; J trimming: 12 bases; junction bases outside the gene matches: 11. Here the CDR3 reads CASSHLPGQGADQLFF. The CDR3, as DNA: TGTGCCAGCAGCCATCTCCCGGGACAGGGGGCTGATCAACTGTTTTTT.

The genes are TRBV12-3 or TRBV12-4 and TRBJ1-2, with a weak D call TRBD1 (5 bases). The V end lost 6 bases, the J end lost 4 bases, and 12 bases lay between the germline ends. The CDR3 spans 13 residues. For the CDR3, the DNA is TGTGCCAGCAGCGGCAGGGTGGCCTATGGCTACACCTTC. Its translation: CASSGRVAYGYTF.

The chain carries TRBV7-9 and TRBJ1-2; 7 nucleotides agree with TRBD1. CDR3 length equals 13 residues. With 1 base clipped from V and 13 bases from J, the junction kept 9 bases outside the gene matches. Germline loops: CDR1 SEHNR, CDR2 FQNEAQ (reference sequence). The CDR3 DNA follows: TGTGCCAGCAGCTTAGATGGGCAGGGGGTGACCACCTTC. Residues: CASSLDGQGVTTF.

This chain links TRBV28 with TRBJ1-1; 8 bases align to TRBD1. The V gene's germline CDR1 is MDHEN and CDR2 SYDVKM. CDR3 length: 14 amino acids. The V and J ends lost 4 bases and 1 base, in that order; junction bases with no gene match: 2. The CDR3 DNA follows: TGTGCCAGCAGTTACACAGGGGGGAACACTGAAGCTTTCTTT. Translating it yields CASSYTGGNTEAFF.

The rearrangement joins TRBV9 to TRBJ2-3, with TRBD2 identical over 8 bases. Germline lookup yields CDR1 SGDLS and CDR2 YYNGEE. This CDR3 region has 17 residues. V lost 4 bases to trimming and J lost 2 bases; unmatched junction nucleotides: 12. CDR3 nucleotides: TGTGCCAGCAGCCTCCGGTTCGGGGGGGCCTCCACAGATACGCAGTATTTT. Encoded protein: CASSLRFGGASTDTQYF.

V and J are TRBV13 and TRBJ1-4; maybe TRBD1 (5 bases). The CDR3 extends over 16 amino acids. Trimming took off 4 bases at V and 4 bases at J, with 16 bases between the two ends. Per germline, CDR1 PRHDT and CDR2 FYEKMQ (reference sequence). DNA of the CDR3: TGTGCCAGCAGCTCTACGGGGCGGGATCTTAATGAAAAACTGTTTTTT. It specifies CASSSTGRDLNEKLFF.